This TCR beta chain came from a study of CD8 T cells in ankylosing spondylitis (TCRdb year 2017). Regarding the complete study: The study profiled T cell receptor beta repertoires in healthy donors and ankylosing spondylitis patients to find disease-linked TCR variants. In total, the full study cohort was made up of roughly 110 healthy donors and 25 to 30 ankylosing spondylitis patients. Peripheral blood was sampled, and synovial fluid was also collected from ankylosing spondylitis patients.

Points the paper makes about the study in general: Significant enrichment of the disease-linked clones was reported in matched synovial fluid samples from ankylosing spondylitis patients. In peripheral blood, the disease-linked clones were found at relatively low frequencies and had a CD8+ phenotype. Blood from ankylosing spondylitis patients appeared to be characterized by a TCR beta motif made up of fewer than ten highly homologous amino acid variants. Some of the motif variants had been reported before in the synovial fluid and blood of reactive arthritis patients, a finding that suggests common disease-initiation mechanisms.

This clonotype has ten or more counts. Its specific antigen is unknown. Within one base of it there is no much larger clone, and no base qualities were kept. TCRdb lists the instrument as Illumina HiSeq 2500. Quantitative 5'-RACE with molecular barcodes was the method used to prepare the TCR beta libraries. The paper's data handling went like this. A new computational method based on a probabilistic model of VDJ rearrangement was used to identify disease-linked TCR variants. TCRdb reanalyzed the raw reads on its own, using fastp at Q25 for trimming and MiXCR for clone calling, and kept in-frame beta chains. Rows with a matching CDR3 protein are joined into one entry that keeps the most common DNA and genes. TCRdb assigned the V and J calls; the authors' analysis was not used. This sample holds a few hundred thousand distinct CDR3 sequences; 11% were observed only once. The top ten constitute roughly 9.2% of the sample.

The specimen sequenced was blood, either unsorted or a sorted T cell fraction (not recorded which). The receptor was derived from a female donor with ankylosing spondylitis or in good health (not recorded which).

The CDR3 reads CASSLDWDRDEQYF. The nucleotide sequence is TGTGCCAGCAGCTTGGATTGGGACAGGGACGAGCAGTACTTC. The chain uses TRBV5-8 and TRBJ2-7; TRBD1 agrees with 9 junctional bases. The CDR3 measures 14 amino acids from cysteine to phenylalanine. The read is trimmed to its CDR3 DNA, 42 bases read in frame from base 1. Based on the germline V gene, the CDR1 and CDR2 sequences are SGHTS and YDEGEE. The junction shows trimming of 0 bases on V and 5 bases on J, and the gene matches do not reach 3 bases of it. Here the CDR3 is joined to the reference TRBV5-8 and TRBJ2-7 genes, and the full variable domain is: EAGVTQSPTHLIKTRGQQATLRCSPISGHTSVYWYQQALGLGLQFLLWYDEGEERNRGNFPPRFSGRQFPNYSSELNVNALELEDSALYLCASSLDWDRDEQYFGPGTRLTVT.